These 11 T cell receptor beta chains share one sample of origin, sequenced in a study of shared clonotypes between healthy human individuals. Naive CD8 cells lacked CD45RO, underwent positive selection for CCR7 and left out terminally differentiated effector memory CD45RA+ cells. This table comes from immunoSEQ multiplex PCR, and its TCRdb copy is limited to in-frame clones, with some not included. Of around 2,100,000 clones in the sample, just under 95% were seen once. The sample consisted of naive CD8+ T cells sorted from blood. These receptor sequences come from a man in his late teens or twenties in good health.

The CDR3 sequence is CASSSGMEYGYTF. In DNA, the CDR3 is TGCGCCAGCAGCTCGGGGATGGAGTATGGCTACACCTTC. The chain employs TRBV5-1 and TRBJ1-2; the D is unclear. Germline CDR1 reads SGHRS; CDR2 reads YFSETQ. Between the trimmed V and J ends, which lost 3 bases and 5 bases, there was a span of 11 bases. CDR3 size: 13 residues. The whole variable domain, remainder taken from reference TRBV5-1 and TRBJ1-2, is KAGVTQTPRYLIKTRGQQVTLSCSPISGHRSVSWYQQTPGQGLQFLFEYFSETQRNKGNFPGRFSGRQFSNSRSEMNVSTLELGDSALYLCASSSGMEYGYTFGSGTRLTVV.

This chain joins TRBV6-6 and TRBJ1-4; 12 bases fit TRBD1. The CDR3 contains 15 residues. V shed 5 bases and J 13 bases; nucleotides not matched to a gene: 11. Germline V gene sequence: CDR1 MNHNY, CDR2 SVGAGI (reference sequence). The DNA for the CDR3 is TGTGCCAGCAGTCTCACCGGGACAGGGGGCAGCGGACTGTTTTTT. It codes for CASSLTGTGGSGLFF.

This rearrangement joins TRBV2 to TRBJ2-1; possible D gene TRBD2, 6 bases. Germline CDR1 reads SNHLY; CDR2 reads FYNNEI. V shed 4 bases and J shed 7 bases, with 14 bases lying between them. This CDR3 region has 14 residues. CDR3 amino acids: CASSGSATRNEQFF. The CDR3 DNA follows: TGTGCCAGCAGTGGGAGCGCGACTAGGAATGAGCAGTTCTTC.

The genes are TRBV7-8 and TRBJ2-7, with D possibly being TRBD1 (6 bases). Trimming pared 4 bases from V and 5 bases from J, leaving 21 bases between. Germline lookup yields CDR1 SGHVS and CDR2 FQNEAQ. This CDR3 is 16 amino acids long. CDR3 DNA sequence: TGTGCCAGCAGCTCCAGAGGTGGGACACCAAAGAACGAGCAGTACTTC. Its translation: CASSSRGGTPKNEQYF. The whole variable domain, remainder taken from reference TRBV7-8 and TRBJ2-7, is GAGVSQSPRYKVAKRGQDVALRCDPISGHVSLFWYQQALGQGPEFLTYFQNEAQLDKSGLPSDRFFAERPEGSVSTLKIQRTQQEDSAVYLCASSSRGGTPKNEQYFGPGTRLTVT.

The chain has TRBV28 and TRBJ2-5, with 7 bases lining up with TRBD2. Germline V lookup: CDR1 MDHEN, CDR2 SYDVKM. The V segment lost 5 bases and the J segment 9 bases; nucleotides outside the gene matches: 15. The CDR3 extends over 15 amino acids. CDR3 residues: CASSPPGGGRGAQYF. The CDR3 DNA follows: TGTGCCAGCAGTCCCCCGGGCGGGGGACGTGGGGCCCAGTACTTC.

This sequence joins TRBV11-2 and TRBJ2-2, with D possibly called TRBD1 or TRBD2 (5 bases each). V lost 4 bases, J lost 6 bases, and 15 bases lay in between. The V gene's germline CDR1 is SGHAT and CDR2 FQNNGV. The CDR3 contains 15 residues. CDR3 amino acids: CASSSPVGVPGELFF. The CDR3 bases are TGTGCCAGCAGCTCCCCGGTGGGGGTACCCGGGGAGCTGTTTTTT.

This sequence joins TRBV6-1 and TRBJ2-5; D may be TRBD1 (6 bases). Trimming removed 2 bases at V and 1 base at J, with 11 bases between. Germline V gene lookup returns CDR1 MNHNS and CDR2 SASEGT. This CDR3 has 15 residues. CDR3 sequence reads: CASSEWWDTQETQYF. In DNA, the CDR3 is TGTGCCAGCAGTGAATGGTGGGACACCCAAGAGACCCAGTACTTC.

The chain links TRBV4-1 to TRBJ1-3, with a possible D match to TRBD1 (5 bases). CDR3 length: 17 amino acids. In germline, CDR1 is MGHRA, CDR2 YSYEKL. The ends were cut back, 3 bases at V and 0 bases at J, with 15 bases in the middle. The CDR3 DNA sequence: TGCGCCAGCAGCCAGTCCGGGACTCCACTCTCTGGAAACACCATATATTTT. This sequence encodes CASSQSGTPLSGNTIYF.

This chain links TRBV28 with TRBJ1-1; TRBD1 matches at 8 bases. The junction had 9 bases not matched to a gene; V was cut back by 6 bases and J by 0 bases. Germline CDR1 and CDR2: MDHEN and SYDVKM. The CDR3 has 16 amino acids. The DNA for the CDR3 is TGTGCCAGCAGCCCGACAGGGGTCGCGATGAACACTGAAGCTTTCTTT. This sequence encodes CASSPTGVAMNTEAFF.

The V gene is TRBV5-6, the J gene TRBJ2-5; D is perhaps TRBD1 or TRBD2 (5 bases each). The CDR3 is made up of 18 amino acids. The germline CDR1 and CDR2 sequences are SGHDT and YYEEEE. Trimming took off 2 bases at V and 0 bases at J, with 20 bases between the two ends. DNA of the CDR3: TGTGCCAGCAGCTTTGAAGTGGGTGAGGGACCCTACCAAGAGACCCAGTACTTC. This sequence encodes CASSFEVGEGPYQETQYF.

The chain employs TRBV27 and TRBJ2-1; 10 positions match TRBD2. Germline assignment: CDR1 MNHEY and CDR2 SMNVEV (reference sequence). The CDR3 is made up of 16 amino acids. Trimming took 5 bases from V and 5 from J; bases not matched to a gene: 9. The CDR3 reads CASSAYSGGPHNEQFF. CDR3 DNA: TGTGCCAGCAGTGCCTATAGCGGGGGGCCCCACAATGAGCAGTTCTTC.